This T cell receptor beta chain was found in a study of CD8+ T cells in alopecia areata. After isolation, RNA underwent reverse transcription to generate cDNA as the sequencing template. Generated by immunoSEQ multiplex PCR, the TCRdb table keeps only in-frame clones and is missing some. The sample has hundreds of thousands of clones; about 62% are singletons. Trimming stripped 3 bases from V and 6 bases from J, with 15 bases between. The CDR3 has 14 amino acids. Germline V gene lookup returns CDR1 MDHEN and CDR2 SYDVKM. Remarks on this clone: Its antigen is not identified.

General study points: Across lesional scalp, and particularly alopecia totalis/universalis, clonality surpassed that of normal scalp.

The treatment was: oral pan-JAK inhibitor, 5-10 mg twice daily. Samples from alopecia areata patients were lesional scalp punch biopsies and peripheral blood. V usage is TRBV28 and J usage is TRBJ2-7; TRBD1 or TRBD2 may be the D gene (6 bases each). The material sequenced was CD4+ T cells sorted from blood, taken at week 24, from a patient treated with tofacitinib. This receptor was taken from a human donor with alopecia areata. DNA for the CDR3: TGTGCCAGCAGTTTGGGTTCGGGGGCAGGCGAGCAGTACTTC. Its translation: CASSLGSGAGEQYF.